What follows are 9 T cell receptor beta chains derived from one specimen sequenced in a study of CD8 T cells in ankylosing spondylitis. In TCRdb, the 5' RACE reads were re-called with MiXCR into one record per CDR3 protein. This repertoire shows roughly 280,000 distinct CDR3 sequences, around 20% found once; its top ten account for less than 9%. What was sequenced was blood, either unsorted or a sorted T cell fraction (not recorded which). These receptor sequences come from a male donor with ankylosing spondylitis or in good health (not recorded which).

The chain employs TRBV6-1 and TRBJ2-3; TRBD2 matches 10 bases. Looked up from germline, CDR1 is MNHNS and CDR2 is SASEGT. The CDR3 contains 14 residues. Trimming removed 7 bases from V and 6 bases from J; junction bases left unmatched: 7. Written as DNA, the CDR3 is TGTGCCAGCACGGGGTCTAGCGGGAGCGATACGCAGTATTTT. This codes for CASTGSSGSDTQYF.

There are a few counts of this clonotype. V and J are TRBV12-3 or TRBV12-4 and TRBJ2-3; a possible D gene is TRBD2 (6 bases). The CDR3 spans 14 residues. Trimming removed 10 bases from V and 1 base from J, with 15 bases in between. The CDR3 DNA is TGTGCCACAGCGCCTGGCGGGGGCACAGATACGCAGTATTTT. It yields the protein CATAPGGGTDTQYF.

The rearrangement links TRBV12-3 or TRBV12-4 to TRBJ1-3; D may be TRBD1 (5 bases). The CDR3 length is 16 residues. V gave up 5 bases and J gave up 0 bases, with 14 bases separating them. In DNA, the CDR3 is TGTGCCAGCAGTGGGGGACGCGTAGACTCTGGAAACACCATATATTTT. It yields the protein CASSGGRVDSGNTIYF.

The chain carries TRBV9 and TRBJ2-3; 11 bases match TRBD2. Trimming at V came to 4 bases and at J to 2 bases, leaving 6 bases not matched to a gene. Germline values: CDR1 SGDLS, CDR2 YYNGEE. The CDR3 runs to 16 residues. CDR3 nucleotide sequence: TGTGCCAGCAGCAGGAGACTAGCGGGACTCACAGATACGCAGTATTTT. Protein: CASSRRLAGLTDTQYF.

This chain connects TRBV20-1 to TRBJ2-1, with TRBD2 as a possible D gene (6 bases). V was trimmed by 5 bases and J by 7 bases, leaving 12 bases between them. Germline lookup yields CDR1 DFQATT and CDR2 SNEGSKA (reference sequence). This CDR3 is 12 amino acids long. The CDR3 is CSASMRGNEQFF. The CDR3 nucleotides are TGCAGTGCTTCTATGCGGGGAAATGAGCAGTTCTTC.

Only a few counts were recorded for this clonotype. The chain is built from TRBV29-1 and TRBJ2-3, with 7 bases fitting TRBD1. V shed 5 bases, J shed 2 bases, and the junction held 7 bases outside the gene matches. Germline values: CDR1 SQVTM, CDR2 ANQGSEA. The CDR3 has 14 amino acids. The CDR3: CSVPDRASTDTQYF. The CDR3 DNA is TGCAGCGTTCCTGACAGGGCCTCCACAGATACGCAGTATTTT.

This clonotype was seen many times. J is TRBJ2-3 and V is TRBV5-1; TRBD1 aligns across 8 bases. In germline, CDR1 is SGHRS, CDR2 YFSETQ. Trimming at V came to 1 base and at J to 6 bases, leaving 7 bases not matched to a gene. CDR3 length: 15 amino acids. CDR3 DNA: TGCGCCAGCAGCTTGCCCCAGGGGGCATCTGATACGCAGTATTTT. It specifies CASSLPQGASDTQYF.

This chain connects TRBV20-1 to TRBJ1-6; no firm D call. The CDR3 runs 15 residues. With 6 bases removed from V and 7 bases from J, the gap between germline ends came to 19 bases. Germline values: CDR1 DFQATT, CDR2 SNEGSKA (reference sequence). The CDR3 is CSANTPQGQNSPLHF. DNA for the CDR3: TGCAGTGCCAACACACCGCAAGGTCAGAATTCACCCCTCCACTTT.

V is TRBV19 and J is TRBJ1-5; D is undetermined. CDR3 length equals 14 residues. The germline CDR1 and CDR2 sequences are LNHDA and SQIVND (reference sequence). With 0 bases removed from V and 9 bases from J, the gap between germline ends came to 12 bases. For the CDR3, the DNA is TGTGCCAGTAGTATAGATCACGGCTTCACGCCCCAGCATTTT. This codes for CASSIDHGFTPQHF.